A selection of T cell receptor beta chains follows, all from one sample in a study of blood T cell repertoires in COVID-19. Method: immunoSEQ multiplex PCR; TCRdb's copy keeps in-frame clones and lacks some. Counted here are approximately 150,000 clones, around 87% occurring once; the ten biggest clones make up under 7.5%. The sequenced sample consisted of peripheral blood. The receptors were sampled from a man aged 80 or over with acute or convalescent COVID-19. CDR3s include the opening cysteine and the closing phenylalanine or tryptophan. D genes are given only for firm matches. Only part of the rows carry a size: once, few, many, or a class if the clone is expanded.

J gene: TRBJ1-6
clone size: NA
D gene: TRBD1
V gene: TRBV10-3
CDR3 DNA: TGTGCCATCAGTGTCGGGACAGATTATAATTCACCCCTCCACTTT
CDR3 protein: CAISVGTDYNSPLHF

J gene: TRBJ2-3
clone size: NA
D gene: NA
V gene: TRBV5-1
CDR3 DNA: TGCGCCAGCAGCGTCTCTAAAAGCACAGATACGCAGTATTTT
CDR3 protein: CASSVSKSTDTQYF

J gene: TRBJ1-4
clone size: few
D gene: TRBD1
V gene: TRBV2
CDR3 DNA: TGTGCCAGCAGTTTCATAGGGACAGAGAATGAAAAACTGTTTTTT
CDR3 protein: CASSFIGTENEKLFF

J gene: TRBJ2-3
clone size: NA
D gene: NA
V gene: TRBV6-5
CDR3 DNA: TGTGCCAGCAATCCCTATGGGGAGACAGATACGCAGTATTTT
CDR3 protein: CASNPYGETDTQYF

J gene: TRBJ2-5
clone size: NA
D gene: TRBD2
V gene: TRBV19
CDR3 DNA: TGTGCCAGTAGTATAGGTTCAACTAGCGGACGAAAGACCCAGTACTTC
CDR3 protein: CASSIGSTSGRKTQYF

J gene: TRBJ2-6
clone size: NA
D gene: TRBD2
V gene: TRBV9
CDR3 DNA: TGTGCCAGCAGCGCGGGAGGGGTGTCTGGGGCCAACGTCCTGACTTTC
CDR3 protein: CASSAGGVSGANVLTF

J gene: TRBJ1-2
clone size: NA
D gene: NA
V gene: TRBV28
CDR3 DNA: TGTGCCAGCAGCGGGGATTGGTATGGCTACACCTTC
CDR3 protein: CASSGDWYGYTF

J gene: TRBJ1-2
clone size: NA
D gene: NA
V gene: TRBV14
CDR3 DNA: TGTGCCAGCAGCCAAGTGGCAGGATGGGCATATGGCTACACCTTC
CDR3 protein: CASSQVAGWAYGYTF

J gene: TRBJ2-2
clone size: NA
D gene: TRBD1
V gene: TRBV27
CDR3 DNA: TGTGCCAGCAGTTTACAGGGACAGGTAACCGGGGAGCTGTTTTTT
CDR3 protein: CASSLQGQVTGELFF

J gene: TRBJ1-2
clone size: once
D gene: NA
V gene: TRBV5-6
CDR3 DNA: TGTGCCAGCAGCCCCCAGACGCAGGGGCGCGTCTATGGCTACACCTTC
CDR3 protein: CASSPQTQGRVYGYTF

J gene: TRBJ1-2
clone size: NA
D gene: NA
V gene: TRBV5-1
CDR3 DNA: TGCGCCAGCAGCCTGAACATGCACACCTTC
CDR3 protein: CASSLNMHTF

J gene: TRBJ2-3
clone size: NA
D gene: TRBD1
V gene: TRBV6-5
CDR3 DNA: TGTGCCTCCAACAGGGGGCCACTCACAGATACGCAGTATTTT
CDR3 protein: CASNRGPLTDTQYF

J gene: TRBJ1-1
clone size: NA
D gene: NA
V gene: TRBV5-4
CDR3 DNA: TGTGCCAGCAGTTATGATCCCCGGGGGGACACTGAAGCTTTCTTT
CDR3 protein: CASSYDPRGDTEAFF

J gene: TRBJ2-7
clone size: NA
D gene: NA
V gene: TRBV2
CDR3 DNA: TGTGCCAGCAGTGGGGTAGCCGATTACGAGCAGTACTTC
CDR3 protein: CASSGVADYEQYF

J gene: TRBJ2-5
clone size: NA
D gene: NA
V gene: TRBV6-1
CDR3 DNA: TGTGCCAGCAGTGAGCCCATCGGGGGTTCGGAGACCCAGTACTTC
CDR3 protein: CASSEPIGGSETQYF

J gene: TRBJ1-1
clone size: few
D gene: TRBD1
V gene: TRBV29-1
CDR3 DNA: TGCAGCGTCGCAGGGGGCCGAACTGAAGCTTTCTTT
CDR3 protein: CSVAGGRTEAFF

J gene: TRBJ1-3
clone size: NA
D gene: NA
V gene: TRBV5-1
CDR3 DNA: TGCGCCAGCACCCAGAGTGAGGTCTCTGGAAACACCATATATTTT
CDR3 protein: CASTQSEVSGNTIYF

J gene: TRBJ1-1
clone size: NA
D gene: NA
V gene: TRBV5-6
CDR3 DNA: TGTGCCAGCAGCTTCCCGTACAAGGCGGACACTGAAGCTTTCTTT
CDR3 protein: CASSFPYKADTEAFF

J gene: TRBJ2-6
clone size: NA
D gene: NA
V gene: TRBV27
CDR3 DNA: TGTGCCAGCAGTTTGGTGATAGCCGGGGCCAACGTCCTGACTTTC
CDR3 protein: CASSLVIAGANVLTF

J gene: TRBJ2-7
clone size: NA
D gene: TRBD2
V gene: TRBV6-1
CDR3 DNA: TGTGCCAGCAGTGAGACTAGCGGGAGGTCATCCTACGAGCAGTACTTC
CDR3 protein: CASSETSGRSSYEQYF

J gene: TRBJ2-1
clone size: NA
D gene: TRBD1
V gene: TRBV24-1
CDR3 DNA: TGTGCCACCAGTGATTTTTCAGCGGAGGGACAGGGCCCCTACAATGAGCAGTTCTTC
CDR3 protein: CATSDFSAEGQGPYNEQFF

J gene: TRBJ2-1
clone size: NA
D gene: NA
V gene: TRBV24-1
CDR3 DNA: TGTGCCACCAGTGATTGGGGGAAAGCGGGACAGGTCTACAATGAGCAGTTCTTC
CDR3 protein: CATSDWGKAGQVYNEQFF

J gene: TRBJ2-3
clone size: NA
D gene: TRBD1
V gene: TRBV5-1
CDR3 DNA: TGCGCCGGTCGCTTAGGACAGGGCACAGATACGCAGTATTTT
CDR3 protein: CAGRLGQGTDTQYF

J gene: TRBJ1-1
clone size: NA
D gene: TRBD1
V gene: TRBV20-1
CDR3 DNA: TGCAGTGCTAGTCGGACAGGGGCCACGGGGGCTTTCTTT
CDR3 protein: CSASRTGATGAFF

J gene: TRBJ1-2
clone size: NA
D gene: TRBD1
V gene: TRBV6-4
CDR3 DNA: TGTGCCAGCAGCGCTAGGACAGGTTACGGCTACACCTTC
CDR3 protein: CASSARTGYGYTF

J gene: TRBJ1-2
clone size: NA
D gene: TRBD1
V gene: TRBV19
CDR3 DNA: TGTGCCAGTAGTACCCGGGACAGCAACTATGGCTACACCTTC
CDR3 protein: CASSTRDSNYGYTF

J gene: TRBJ2-2
clone size: NA
D gene: NA
V gene: TRBV11-1
CDR3 DNA: TGTGCCAGCAGCTTAGGAGCCGGGGAGCTGTTTTTT
CDR3 protein: CASSLGAGELFF

J gene: TRBJ1-1
clone size: NA
D gene: NA
V gene: TRBV28
CDR3 DNA: TGTGCCACTATTCCCCTGCCCCACACTGAAGCTTTCTTT
CDR3 protein: CATIPLPHTEAFF

J gene: TRBJ2-7
clone size: few
D gene: TRBD2
V gene: TRBV29-1
CDR3 DNA: TGCAGCGTGGAAAAATTAAGGACTAGCGGGAGAGCCGAGCAGTACTTC
CDR3 protein: CSVEKLRTSGRAEQYF

J gene: TRBJ2-7
clone size: NA
D gene: NA
V gene: TRBV5-4
CDR3 DNA: TGTGCCAGCAGCCGTAACAGGCAAAGCTACGAGCAGTACTTC
CDR3 protein: CASSRNRQSYEQYF

J gene: TRBJ2-2
clone size: NA
D gene: TRBD1
V gene: TRBV27
CDR3 DNA: TGTGCCAGCAGTGGGACAGGGACGAACACCGGGGAGCTGTTTTTT
CDR3 protein: CASSGTGTNTGELFF

J gene: TRBJ1-2
clone size: once
D gene: NA
V gene: TRBV10-3
CDR3 DNA: TGTGCCATCAGTGACAGGGGTCTCTATGGCTACACCTTC
CDR3 protein: CAISDRGLYGYTF

J gene: TRBJ2-1
clone size: NA
D gene: TRBD2
V gene: TRBV7-6
CDR3 DNA: TGTGCCAGCAGCTCGGGACTAGCGGGGCCAATTGAGCAGTTCTTC
CDR3 protein: CASSSGLAGPIEQFF

J gene: TRBJ2-5
clone size: once
D gene: NA
V gene: TRBV9
CDR3 DNA: TGTGCCAGCAGCCCGGGGGTCGGGTTGGGGACCCAGTACTTC
CDR3 protein: CASSPGVGLGTQYF

J gene: TRBJ1-1
clone size: NA
D gene: NA
V gene: TRBV9
CDR3 DNA: TGTGCCAGCAGCGTAGCAACCATACCGGGCACTGAAGCTTTCTTT
CDR3 protein: CASSVATIPGTEAFF

J gene: TRBJ2-3
clone size: NA
D gene: NA
V gene: TRBV28
CDR3 DNA: TGTGCCAGCAGGGTAAGGGGACATCAGGCCGATACGCAGTATTTT
CDR3 protein: CASRVRGHQADTQYF

J gene: TRBJ2-5
clone size: few
D gene: NA
V gene: TRBV4-1
CDR3 DNA: TGCGCCAGCAGCCAAGAGGGCTATGCAGGATATGTGGAGACCCAGTACTTC
CDR3 protein: CASSQEGYAGYVETQYF

J gene: TRBJ1-3
clone size: NA
D gene: NA
V gene: TRBV6-6
CDR3 DNA: TGTGCCAGCAGACAGGTATCCGGCTCTGGAAACACCATATATTTT
CDR3 protein: CASRQVSGSGNTIYF

J gene: TRBJ1-1
clone size: NA
D gene: TRBD1
V gene: TRBV9
CDR3 DNA: TGTGCCAGCAGCCGAAGACAGGGAATGGGGACTGAAGCTTTCTTT
CDR3 protein: CASSRRQGMGTEAFF

J gene: TRBJ2-7
clone size: few
D gene: TRBD1
V gene: TRBV14
CDR3 DNA: TGTGCCAGCAGCCAAGTCTTGCCAGGGGGCATGCACGAGCAGTACTTC
CDR3 protein: CASSQVLPGGMHEQYF

J gene: TRBJ2-5
clone size: once
D gene: TRBD2
V gene: TRBV4-2
CDR3 DNA: TGTGCCAGCAGCCAGGTAGCGGGAGGGCGGGAGGAGACCCAGTACTTC
CDR3 protein: CASSQVAGGREETQYF

J gene: TRBJ2-7
clone size: NA
D gene: TRBD2
V gene: TRBV7-2
CDR3 DNA: TGTGCCAGCAGCCCGCAGCGGGACTACTACGAGCAGTACTTC
CDR3 protein: CASSPQRDYYEQYF

J gene: TRBJ2-5
clone size: few
D gene: TRBD1
V gene: TRBV4-2
CDR3 DNA: TGTGCCAGCAGCCACCAACAGGGGGCTGGAGGGTACCAAGAGACCCAGTACTTC
CDR3 protein: CASSHQQGAGGYQETQYF

J gene: TRBJ1-5
clone size: NA
D gene: NA
V gene: TRBV2
CDR3 DNA: TGTGCCAGCAGTGAAGCGCTCGGGGTCACAGCAAATCAGCCCCAGCATTTT
CDR3 protein: CASSEALGVTANQPQHF

J gene: TRBJ1-6
clone size: once
D gene: NA
V gene: TRBV9
CDR3 DNA: TGTGCCAGCAGCGGCTCCCTCGGTAATTCACCCCTCCACTTT
CDR3 protein: CASSGSLGNSPLHF

J gene: TRBJ1-1
clone size: once
D gene: TRBD1
V gene: TRBV2
CDR3 DNA: TGTGCCAGCAGTACACAGGGGATGGGGAACACTGAAGCTTTCTTT
CDR3 protein: CASSTQGMGNTEAFF

J gene: TRBJ2-2
clone size: NA
D gene: NA
V gene: TRBV9
CDR3 DNA: TGTGCCAGCAGCGGCGTCACCGGGGAGCTGTTTTTT
CDR3 protein: CASSGVTGELFF

J gene: TRBJ2-7
clone size: once
D gene: TRBD2
V gene: TRBV7-2
CDR3 DNA: TGTGCCAGCAGCTACCTAGCGGGGGGCGAGCAGTACTTC
CDR3 protein: CASSYLAGGEQYF

J gene: TRBJ1-2
clone size: NA
D gene: NA
V gene: TRBV15
CDR3 DNA: TGTGCCACCAGCAGTGCCCTAGGACTCGATGGCTACACCTTC
CDR3 protein: CATSSALGLDGYTF

J gene: TRBJ1-4
clone size: few
D gene: NA
V gene: TRBV6-5
CDR3 DNA: TGTGCCAGCGGCCGACAGGCAACTAATGAAAAACTGTTTTTT
CDR3 protein: CASGRQATNEKLFF

J gene: TRBJ2-3
clone size: NA
D gene: TRBD2
V gene: TRBV28
CDR3 DNA: TGTGCCAGCTCGGAGCGGGGGGTAACTAGCACAGATACGCAGTATTTT
CDR3 protein: CASSERGVTSTDTQYF

J gene: TRBJ2-3
clone size: NA
D gene: NA
V gene: TRBV6-5
CDR3 DNA: TGTGCCAGCAGTTACGGGACGGGAGCAGATACGCAGTATTTT
CDR3 protein: CASSYGTGADTQYF

J gene: TRBJ2-5
clone size: NA
D gene: TRBD2
V gene: TRBV10-3
CDR3 DNA: TGTGCCATCAGTGACGGAGCGGGGGGGCCGGAGACCCAGTACTTC
CDR3 protein: CAISDGAGGPETQYF

J gene: TRBJ2-7
clone size: NA
D gene: NA
V gene: TRBV21-1
CDR3 DNA: TGTGCCAGCAGCAATTGCCCCCCCCGAACTACTACAGGAGAGCAGTACTTC
CDR3 protein: CASSNCPPRTTTGEQYF

J gene: TRBJ2-2
clone size: NA
D gene: TRBD2
V gene: TRBV5-1
CDR3 DNA: TGCGCCAGCAGCTTGCTAGCGGGAGACACCGGGGAGCTGTTTTTT
CDR3 protein: CASSLLAGDTGELFF

J gene: TRBJ2-7
clone size: NA
D gene: TRBD2
V gene: TRBV3-1/TRBV3-2
CDR3 DNA: TGTGCCAGCAGCCCGGGACTAGCCGCAACCTACGAGCAGTACTTC
CDR3 protein: CASSPGLAATYEQYF

J gene: TRBJ2-3
clone size: NA
D gene: NA
V gene: TRBV3-1/TRBV3-2
CDR3 DNA: TGTGCCAGCAGCCAAGGGGTCAAACGGGGCACAGATACGCAGTATTTT
CDR3 protein: CASSQGVKRGTDTQYF

J gene: TRBJ2-5
clone size: NA
D gene: NA
V gene: TRBV5-1
CDR3 DNA: TGCGCCAGCAGACTGGGGGTCGGGAGCCTGGGATGGGGGCAAGAGACCCAGTACTTC
CDR3 protein: CASRLGVGSLGWGQETQYF